What follows are 20 T cell receptor beta chains derived from one specimen sequenced in a study of T cells after yellow fever vaccination. TCRdb processed the 5' RACE reads anew with MiXCR; each CDR3 protein has one entry. The sample consists of approximately 300,000 distinct CDR3 sequences, approximately 7% of them appearing once. The sample here was PBMCs, taken approximately 40 days after the first yellow fever vaccination. The receptors shown here come from a man younger than 35 who received the YFV17D yellow fever vaccine.

This clonotype appeared a few times. The rearrangement links TRBV5-8 to TRBJ1-1, with D tentatively TRBD1 (5 bases). The length of the CDR3 is 14 residues. Germline CDR1 and CDR2: SGHTS and YDEGEE. Trimming shortened V by 4 bases and J by 4 bases, and 14 bases separated the two germline ends. CDR3 bases: TGTGCCAGCAGCAGGGGCAGGGTTTTCACTGAAGCTTTCTTT. Translation: CASSRGRVFTEAFF.

This clonotype has just a few counts. This chain uses TRBV7-9 with TRBJ1-1, with D uncertain. Deletions cut 1 base from V and 8 bases from J, with 17 bases between. Germline V gives CDR1 SEHNR, CDR2 FQNEAQ (reference sequence). CDR3 length: 15 amino acids. CDR3 protein: CASSLEMTDRKEAFF. The CDR3 coding sequence is TGTGCCAGCAGCTTAGAGATGACGGATCGCAAAGAAGCTTTCTTT.

A few counts support this clonotype. V and J are TRBV20-1 and TRBJ1-2; D remains ambiguous. Between the trimmed V and J ends, which lost 3 bases and 2 bases, there was a span of 13 bases. In germline, CDR1 is DFQATT, CDR2 SNEGSKA (reference sequence). The CDR3 has 14 amino acids. The CDR3 loop reads CSARPFGENYGYTF. CDR3 coding DNA: TGCAGTGCTAGGCCCTTTGGGGAGAACTATGGCTACACCTTC.

V usage is TRBV15 and J usage is TRBJ2-3; TRBD2 is a possible D gene (6 bases). V lost 0 bases to trimming and J lost 7 bases, with 14 bases between them. CDR3 length: 15 residues. Germline V lookup: CDR1 LNHNV, CDR2 YYDKDF (reference sequence). The CDR3 DNA follows: TGTGCCACCAGCAGAGATCTAGGGCGGGGTTATACGCAGTATTTT. Encoded protein: CATSRDLGRGYTQYF.

The rearrangement joins TRBV5-1 to TRBJ2-3; the match to TRBD2 covers 13 bases. Germline trimming cut 3 bases from V and 4 bases from J; bases unmatched to any gene: 5. The CDR3 has 16 residues. Germline CDR1 and CDR2: SGHRS and YFSETQ. DNA of the CDR3: TGCGCCAGCAGCTACACTAGCGGGGGGGCCGCAGATACGCAGTATTTT. This gives the protein CASSYTSGGAADTQYF.

The V call is TRBV11-2, the J call TRBJ2-7, with 8 bases matching TRBD2. This CDR3 spans 16 amino acids. Trimming at V came to 3 bases and at J to 3 bases, leaving 10 bases not matched to a gene. The germline CDR1 and CDR2 sequences are SGHAT and FQNNGV. The CDR3 loop is CASSFPRGGPLYEQYF. The CDR3 coding sequence is TGTGCCAGCAGCTTCCCTCGCGGGGGGCCCCTCTACGAGCAGTACTTC.

This clonotype was picked up many times. The J gene is TRBJ1-1, the V gene TRBV12-3 or TRBV12-4; D is uncertain. The length of the CDR3 is 14 residues. V lost 4 bases and J 1 base, leaving 10 bases between the germline ends. CDR3 protein: CASSSADSNTEAFF. CDR3 nucleotide sequence: TGTGCCAGCAGTTCAGCAGATTCGAACACTGAAGCTTTCTTT.

This clonotype was observed a few times. V is TRBV11-3 and J is TRBJ2-1, with D perhaps TRBD1 (6 bases). V lost 5 bases to trimming and J lost 9 bases, with 17 bases between them. Germline-derived CDR1 and CDR2 are SGHNT and YENEEA. The CDR3 sequence is 14 residues long. The CDR3 loop reads CASSENYQGSEQFF. The CDR3 DNA is TGTGCCAGCAGCGAGAATTATCAGGGGTCTGAGCAGTTCTTC.

The V gene is TRBV30, the J gene TRBJ2-1, with D possibly being TRBD1 or TRBD2 (5 bases each). V was pared by 0 bases and J by 5 bases, with 8 bases between. CDR1 GTSNPN and CDR2 SVGIG come from the germline V gene (reference sequence). CDR3 length equals 13 residues. In DNA form, the CDR3 reads TGTGCCTGGAGTGTACTGGGACACAATGAGCAGTTCTTC. Amino acids: CAWSVLGHNEQFF.

This clonotype was seen at least ten times. The J gene is TRBJ2-5, the V gene TRBV20-1; TRBD1 is a possible D gene (5 bases). CDR3 length: 13 residues. The germline V gene has CDR1 DFQATT and CDR2 SNEGSKA (reference sequence). With 0 bases removed from V and 7 bases from J, the gap between germline ends came to 12 bases. The chain's CDR3 is CSAREVAQGTQYF. CDR3 nucleotides: TGCAGTGCTAGAGAGGTGGCCCAGGGGACCCAGTACTTC.

This rearrangement joins TRBV18 to TRBJ1-1, with D unclear. Germline CDR1 is KGHSH and CDR2 is LQKENI. Trimming shortened V by 3 bases and J by 0 bases, and 5 bases separated the two germline ends. The CDR3 extends over 13 amino acids. CDR3 residues: CASSPNLNTEAFF. CDR3 bases: TGTGCCAGCTCACCCAACCTGAACACTGAAGCTTTCTTT.

This clonotype was recorded a few times. The CDR3 region has the DNA TGTGCCAGCAGCTTAACTCCCCTATACCTTGACAGGGACGAGCAGTACTTC. Translating it yields CASSLTPLYLDRDEQYF. The chain employs TRBV7-8 and TRBJ2-7; 7 bases align to TRBD1. J was trimmed by 5 bases and V by 2 bases; bases with no gene match: 15. The CDR3 is made up of 17 amino acids. CDR1 and CDR2 (germline): SGHVS, FQNEAQ.

This clonotype was seen many times. The V and J genes are TRBV5-6 and TRBJ2-6; the D gene is possibly TRBD1 (5 bases). Per the germline V gene, CDR1 is SGHDT and CDR2 is YYEEEE. This CDR3 is built from 17 residues. Trimming took 4 bases from V and 0 from J, leaving 14 bases between them. CDR3 loop: CASSPADSFSGANVLTF. As DNA, the CDR3 is TGTGCCAGCAGCCCTGCAGACAGTTTCTCTGGGGCCAACGTCCTGACTTTC. Together with reference TRBV5-6 and TRBJ2-6, the CDR3 gives the full variable domain: DAGVTQSPTHLIKTRGQQVTLRCSPKSGHDTVSWYQQALGQGPQFIFQYYEEEERQRGNFPDRFSGHQFPNYSSELNVNALLLGDSALYLCASSPADSFSGANVLTFGAGSRLTVL.

This clonotype was recorded many times. The CDR3 loop reads CASSPWTGGSGNTIYF. The CDR3 coding sequence is TGTGCCAGCTCACCTTGGACAGGGGGCTCTGGAAACACCATATATTTT. The J gene is TRBJ1-3, the V gene TRBV18, with TRBD1 matching over 10 bases. The CDR3 runs to 16 residues. Germline V CDR1 and CDR2: KGHSH, LQKENI. With V trimmed by 3 bases and J by 0 bases, 2 bases remained unmatched. Together with reference TRBV18 and TRBJ1-3, the CDR3 gives the full variable domain: NAGVMQNPRHLVRRRGQEARLRCSPMKGHSHVYWYRQLPEEGLKFMVYLQKENIIDESGMPKERFSAEFPKEGPSILRIQQVVRGDSAAYFCASSPWTGGSGNTIYFGEGSWLTVV.

This clonotype has a handful of counts. This chain links TRBV12-3 or TRBV12-4 with TRBJ2-7; no definite D call. V lost 4 bases and J 4 bases, leaving 8 bases between the germline ends. The CDR3 has 12 amino acids. CDR3 amino acids: CASSYRVYEQYF. The CDR3 DNA follows: TGTGCCAGCAGTTATAGGGTATACGAGCAGTACTTC.

This clonotype occurred a few times. V gene TRBV14 combines with J gene TRBJ2-5; 7 nucleotides line up with TRBD1. With V trimmed by 0 bases and J by 5 bases, 12 bases remained unmatched. Germline-derived CDR1 and CDR2 are SGHDN and FVKESK. The CDR3 sequence is 17 residues long. The CDR3 DNA follows: TGTGCCAGCAGCCAAGAATACCACGGGGACAGTGGGGAGACCCAGTACTTC. Its protein is CASSQEYHGDSGETQYF.

This chain links TRBV6-1 with TRBJ2-5, with D perhaps matching TRBD1 or TRBD2 (5 bases each). The CDR3 totals 13 residues. Germline CDR1 and CDR2: MNHNS and SASEGT. Between the trimmed V and J ends, which lost 6 bases and 1 base, there was a span of 9 bases. The CDR3 region is CASSEGSQETQYF. For the CDR3, the DNA is TGTGCCAGCAGCGAGGGGAGCCAAGAGACCCAGTACTTC.

This clonotype was seen ten or more times. The chain employs TRBV6-4 and TRBJ2-1; 8 nucleotides agree with TRBD1. The junction had 23 bases not matched to a gene; V was cut back by 6 bases and J by 7 bases. This CDR3 comprises 19 residues. From germline, CDR1 is MRHNA and CDR2 SNTAGT. CDR3 sequence reads: CASSPRAGGYGGFLNEQFF. The CDR3 DNA follows: TGTGCCAGCAGCCCCCGGGCAGGGGGCTACGGGGGCTTCCTGAATGAGCAGTTCTTC.

This clonotype has a handful of counts. The chain carries TRBV7-3 and TRBJ2-2; 10 positions agree with TRBD2. This CDR3 is built from 14 residues. Germline V gene data show CDR1 as SGHTA and CDR2 as FQGTGA. V lost 6 bases and J lost 4; bases outside the gene matches: 2. The CDR3 DNA reads as TGTGCCAGCAGTCGGACTAGCGGCACCGGGGAGCTGTTTTTT. It is translated as CASSRTSGTGELFF.

Many counts were recorded for this clonotype. The rearrangement uses TRBV5-6 and TRBJ2-7, with D unclear. Germline CDR1 SGHDT, CDR2 YYEEEE. V lost 3 bases to trimming and J lost 6 bases, with 7 bases between them. There are 11 residues in the CDR3. The CDR3 protein is CASSSGSEQYV. DNA for the CDR3: TGTGCCAGCAGCTCCGGTAGCGAGCAGTACGTC.